These T cell receptor beta chains were read from a single sample in a study of blood T cell repertoires in COVID-19. Produced via immunoSEQ multiplex PCR; TCRdb's table is partial and in-frame only. Among around 420,000 clones listed, approximately 91% were seen once. The material sequenced was PBMCs or T cells enriched from blood (not recorded which). Source of these receptors: a woman in her thirties or forties with acute COVID-19. Each CDR3 is given with its conserved first and last residue. D genes are given only for firm matches. The size entry is marked missing in some rows and otherwise reads once, few, many or a size class.

d_call j_call cdr3_length v_call clone_size cdr3_nt cdr3_aa
- TRBJ1-2 14 TRBV29-1 - TGCAGCGTTGAAGTCGGGGGAGCTAACTATGGCTACACCTTC CSVEVGGANYGYTF
TRBD1 TRBJ1-6 13 TRBV2 - TGTGCCAGCTACAGGGGGGGGAATTCACCCCTCCACTTT CASYRGGNSPLHF
- TRBJ1-2 13 TRBV6-5 - TGTGCCAGCAGTACAGGGAGCAACTATGGCTACACCTTC CASSTGSNYGYTF
- TRBJ1-4 14 TRBV30 - TGTGCCTGGAGTGGGGGGCGCGCTAATGAAAAACTGTTTTTT CAWSGGRANEKLFF
- TRBJ2-3 12 TRBV5-4 - TGTGCCAGCAGCTCACAAGGGGGTACGCAGTATTTT CASSSQGGTQYF
TRBD1 TRBJ1-4 15 TRBV5-1 - TGCGCCAGCAGCTTCCGGGACAGGGTAGACGAAAAACTGTTTTTT CASSFRDRVDEKLFF
- TRBJ1-5 15 TRBV7-2 - TGTGCCAGCAGCTTAGTAGGAGGCAGCAATCAGCCCCAGCATTTT CASSLVGGSNQPQHF
- TRBJ2-3 15 TRBV11-3 - TGTGCCAGCAGCCAGGGCCCCGCGTCCACAGATACGCAGTATTTT CASSQGPASTDTQYF
TRBD2 TRBJ2-7 15 TRBV2 - TGTGCCAGCAGTGAGTGGGGGGAGGGGAACTACGAGCAGTACTTC CASSEWGEGNYEQYF
- TRBJ2-7 14 TRBV5-1 - TGCGCCAGCAGCCTAGGGGGGACAGCCTACGAGCAGTACTTC CASSLGGTAYEQYF
TRBD1 TRBJ1-2 11 TRBV30 - TGTGCCTGGAAGGGGGCAGCTGGCTACACCTTC CAWKGAAGYTF
- TRBJ1-5 12 TRBV6-5 - TGTGCCGCCTCGAAGACATACCAGCCCCAGCATTTT CAASKTYQPQHF
TRBD1 TRBJ2-7 14 TRBV6-5 - TGTGCCAGCAGTTGGGACAGGGGGATGTACGAGCAGTACTTC CASSWDRGMYEQYF
TRBD1 TRBJ2-7 14 TRBV5-4 - TGTGCCAGCAGCACGACAGGGGGAAAAGGCGAGCAGTACTTC CASSTTGGKGEQYF
- TRBJ2-7 14 TRBV6-2/TRBV6-3 - TGTGCCAGCAGTGGACGAAAGGGGCCCTACGAGCAGTACTTC CASSGRKGPYEQYF
- TRBJ2-2 14 TRBV19 - TGTGCCAGCATGGGGGGGCCAGGCACCGGGGAGCTGTTTTTT CASMGGPGTGELFF
TRBD1 TRBJ2-7 14 TRBV5-6 - TGTGCCAGCGGAACCGGGACAGGGCAATGGGAGCAGTACTTC CASGTGTGQWEQYF
TRBD1 TRBJ2-1 15 TRBV7-8 - TGTGCCAGCAGACCGGGGGGACAGGGGGAGAATGAGCAGTTCTTC CASRPGGQGENEQFF
TRBD1 TRBJ2-3 15 TRBV2 - TGTGCCAGCAGTGAAAGGACAGGGGGCATAGATACGCAGTATTTT CASSERTGGIDTQYF
- TRBJ2-3 17 TRBV11-2 - TGTGCCAGCAGCTTAGAAAGCAGGGCGGTGGGCACAGATACGCAGTATTTT CASSLESRAVGTDTQYF
TRBD1 TRBJ1-5 14 TRBV5-3 few TGTGCCAGAAGGGGGGACAGCCGAGATCAGCCCCAGCATTTT CARRGDSRDQPQHF
- TRBJ1-5 16 TRBV6-1 - TGTGCCAGCAGTGAAAATTCGGGGTTGGGCAATCAGCCCCAGCATTTT CASSENSGLGNQPQHF
- TRBJ2-3 15 TRBV5-1 - TGCGCCAGCAGCCACGCCGCCTTTCAGACAGATACGCAGTATTTT CASSHAAFQTDTQYF
TRBD1 TRBJ2-7 15 TRBV15 - TGTGCCACCAGCAGAGATATGACAGGGTGGGACGAGCAGTACTTC CATSRDMTGWDEQYF
TRBD2 TRBJ2-3 16 TRBV19 - TGTGCCAGTAGTACTCCCGGGACTAGCGGCACAGATACGCAGTATTTT CASSTPGTSGTDTQYF
TRBD1 TRBJ2-4 15 TRBV3-1/TRBV3-2 - TGTGCCAGCAGCCATCAACCCACAGGGGGTAACATTCAGTACTTC CASSHQPTGGNIQYF
- TRBJ1-2 14 TRBV5-5 once TGTGCCAGCAGCTGGGGAGGCTTTAACTATGGCTACACCTTC CASSWGGFNYGYTF
- TRBJ2-5 13 TRBV10-3 - TGTGCCATCAGTGACAGGAACCAAGAGACCCAGTACTTC CAISDRNQETQYF
- TRBJ1-6 12 TRBV30 - TGTGCCTGGAGGACCCGACAGGCGTCCCTCCACTTT CAWRTRQASLHF
TRBD1 TRBJ2-7 16 TRBV24-1 - TGTGCCACCAGTGAACCCGACAGGGGGGACCCCTACGAGCAGTACTTC CATSEPDRGDPYEQYF
TRBD1 TRBJ2-3 13 TRBV5-1 - TGCGCCAGCAGCTACGGACAGGGCCATACGCAGTATTTT CASSYGQGHTQYF
- TRBJ2-7 14 TRBV7-9 - TGTGCCAGCAGCCCGTGGGCAGGGAACTACGAGCAGTACTTC CASSPWAGNYEQYF
TRBD2 TRBJ2-2 19 TRBV24-1 - TGTGCCACCAGTGATTCGAAGGCTAGCGGGGCCCCCAACACCGGGGAGCTGTTTTTT CATSDSKASGAPNTGELFF
TRBD1 TRBJ2-7 14 TRBV10-3 - TGTGCCATTAAAACCGGGACAGGGCCCTACGAGCAGTACTTC CAIKTGTGPYEQYF
- TRBJ1-5 13 TRBV6-5 - TGTGCCAGCCACCCCGGGGTAGGTCAGCCCCAGCATTTT CASHPGVGQPQHF
- TRBJ1-6 13 TRBV5-6 - TGTGCCAGCAGCTTTGACAGGAATTCACCCCTCCACTTT CASSFDRNSPLHF
TRBD1 TRBJ2-3 15 TRBV19 - TGTGCCAGTAGTATAGTTTCAGGGGGTGGGGATACGCAGTATTTT CASSIVSGGGDTQYF
TRBD2 TRBJ2-7 14 TRBV4-1 - TGCGCCAGCAGCCCCCCGGGGAGGGTCCACGAGCAGTACTTC CASSPPGRVHEQYF
- TRBJ1-4 13 TRBV25-1 - TGTGCCCCACAGACACCAACTAATGAAAAACTGTTTTTT CAPQTPTNEKLFF
- TRBJ1-1 12 TRBV3-1/TRBV3-2 - TGTGCCAGCAGCCAAACGGGGTATGGCGCTTTCTTT CASSQTGYGAFF
TRBD2 TRBJ2-1 16 TRBV3-1/TRBV3-2 - TGTGCCAGCAGCCAAGTACTAGCGGGGGGGCTGGGCGAGCAGTTCTTC CASSQVLAGGLGEQFF
TRBD2 TRBJ2-3 17 TRBV20-1 - TGCAGTGCTAGTGTGGCTAGCGGGGGGGTAAATCCTTATACGCAGTATTTT CSASVASGGVNPYTQYF
TRBD1 TRBJ1-6 16 TRBV30 - TGTGCCTGGTCCGGGACAGCGAGCTCCTATAATTCACCCCTCCACTTT CAWSGTASSYNSPLHF
- TRBJ2-2 16 TRBV27 - TGTGCCAGCAGTTTATTAGCCCAGGCGGGCACCGGGGAGCTGTTTTTT CASSLLAQAGTGELFF
- TRBJ1-4 13 TRBV19 - TGTGCCAGCACCGGGACAACTAATGAAAAACTGTTTTTT CASTGTTNEKLFF
TRBD2 TRBJ2-5 15 TRBV20-1 - TGCAGTGCTAATGACGTAGCGGGGGGTCAAGAGACCCAGTACTTC CSANDVAGGQETQYF
- TRBJ1-1 12 TRBV24-1 - TGTGCCAAGCGGTGGGGTAACACTGAAGCTTTCTTT CAKRWGNTEAFF
TRBD1 TRBJ1-1 15 TRBV27 - TGTGCCAGCAGTTTAACAGGGGTAGTCGGCACTGAAGCTTTCTTT CASSLTGVVGTEAFF
TRBD1 TRBJ2-7 14 TRBV5-1 - TGCGCCAGCAGCTTGCAACAGGGGGTTCCGGAGCAGTACTTC CASSLQQGVPEQYF
TRBD1 TRBJ2-2 15 TRBV19 - TGTGCCAGTAGTGCCACAGGGGGCTGGACCGGGGAGCTGTTTTTT CASSATGGWTGELFF
- TRBJ2-5 13 TRBV11-2 - TGTGCCAGCAGACAACAGGGTCAAGAGACCCAGTACTTC CASRQQGQETQYF
TRBD1 TRBJ2-7 16 TRBV6-4 - TGTGCCAGCGGGTATGGACAGGGCCCCTACCCTGGCGAGCAGTACTTC CASGYGQGPYPGEQYF
- TRBJ1-6 15 TRBV9 - TGTGCCAGCAGCGTAGAGTACAGGGCGAATTCACCCCTCCACTTT CASSVEYRANSPLHF
- TRBJ2-1 15 TRBV5-1 - TGCGCCAGCAGCTTGAGCACAGGCCTCCCCAATGAGCAGTTCTTC CASSLSTGLPNEQFF
TRBD1 TRBJ1-4 14 TRBV10-3 - TGTGCCATCAGGGGGGACAGGGGGGATGAAAAACTGTTTTTT CAIRGDRGDEKLFF